This TCR beta chain emerged from a study of blood T cell repertoires in COVID-19. Enrollees, roughly 18 to 89 years old, lived in 24 US areas. In assigning cohorts, the study relied on participant-reported clinical history. Sequenced by immunoSEQ multiplex PCR; TCRdb stores in-frame clones only, minus some. The table includes over 130,000 clones, 60% to 80% detected once. V was shortened by 5 bases and J by 7 bases, with 13 bases between the two germline ends. Germline-derived CDR1 and CDR2 are KGHSH and LQKENI. This CDR3 is 13 amino acids long. The source material was PBMCs or T cells enriched from blood (not recorded which). J is TRBJ2-3 and V is TRBV18; tentative D call: TRBD1 (6 bases). The receptor was isolated from a woman aged 50 to 65 who had recovered from COVID-19. DNA of the CDR3: TGTGCCAGCTCATCCCAACAGGGAAATACGCAGTATTTT. Its translation: CASSSQQGNTQYF.